This TCR beta chain came from a study of blood T cell repertoires in COVID-19. The overall study: T cells, B-cell-depleted T cells, or PBMCs provided the cDNA or gDNA that served as material.

Only in-frame clones appear in the TCRdb table, and some are missing; sequencing was by immunoSEQ multiplex PCR. This table holds roughly 45,000 clones, over 75% found once. The CDR3 has 15 residues. Germline V CDR1 and CDR2: SGHDT, YYEEEE. The V segment lost 4 bases and the J segment 3 bases; nucleotides outside the gene matches: 4. The rearrangement joins TRBV5-6 to TRBJ2-1; the match to TRBD2 covers 10 bases. Sequenced sample: peripheral blood. The source is a woman aged 55-70 years with acute or convalescent COVID-19. The CDR3 region has the DNA TGTGCCAGCAGCAAAAAGCGGGGGGGCTACAATGAGCAGTTCTTC. This gives the protein CASSKKRGGYNEQFF.